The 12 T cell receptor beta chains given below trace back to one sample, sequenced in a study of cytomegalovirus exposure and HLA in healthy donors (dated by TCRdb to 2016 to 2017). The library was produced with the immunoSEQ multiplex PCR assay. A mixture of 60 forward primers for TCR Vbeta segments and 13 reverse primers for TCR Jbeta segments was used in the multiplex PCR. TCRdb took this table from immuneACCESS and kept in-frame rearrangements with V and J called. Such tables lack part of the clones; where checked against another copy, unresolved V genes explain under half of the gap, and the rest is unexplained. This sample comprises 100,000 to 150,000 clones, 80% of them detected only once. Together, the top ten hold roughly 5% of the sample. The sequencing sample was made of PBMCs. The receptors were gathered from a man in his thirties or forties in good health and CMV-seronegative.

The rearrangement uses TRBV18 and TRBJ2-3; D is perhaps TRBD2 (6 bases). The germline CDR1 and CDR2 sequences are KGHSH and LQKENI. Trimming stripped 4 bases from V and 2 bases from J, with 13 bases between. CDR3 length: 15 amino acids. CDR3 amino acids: CASSLGRGYTDTQYF. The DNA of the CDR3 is TGTGCCAGCTCACTCGGGCGGGGATACACAGATACGCAGTATTTT. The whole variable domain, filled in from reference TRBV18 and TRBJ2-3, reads NAGVMQNPRHLVRRRGQEARLRCSPMKGHSHVYWYRQLPEEGLKFMVYLQKENIIDESGMPKERFSAEFPKEGPSILRIQQVVRGDSAAYFCASSLGRGYTDTQYFGPGTRLTVL.

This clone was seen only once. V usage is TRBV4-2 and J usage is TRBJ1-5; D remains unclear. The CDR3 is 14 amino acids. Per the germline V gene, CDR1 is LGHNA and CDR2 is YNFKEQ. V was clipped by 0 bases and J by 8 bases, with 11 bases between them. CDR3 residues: CASSQERDTEPQHF. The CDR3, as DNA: TGTGCCAGCAGCCAAGAACGGGATACTGAGCCCCAGCATTTT.

The CDR3 loop reads CASSASGLAGKEQYF. The CDR3 nucleotides read TGTGCCAGCAGTGCTTCGGGACTAGCGGGAAAAGAGCAGTACTTC. This chain joins TRBV2 and TRBJ2-7, with 13 nucleotides matching TRBD2. Germline V gives CDR1 SNHLY, CDR2 FYNNEI. The J segment lost 7 bases and the V segment lost 4 bases, leaving 7 bases of the junction unmatched. The CDR3 length is 15 residues. The complete variable domain, with remaining parts taken from reference TRBV2 and TRBJ2-7, reads EPEVTQTPSHQVTQMGQEVILRCVPISNHLYFYWYRQILGQKVEFLVSFYNNEISEKSEIFDDQFSVERPDGSNFTLKIRSTKLEDSAMYFCASSASGLAGKEQYFGPGTRLTVT.

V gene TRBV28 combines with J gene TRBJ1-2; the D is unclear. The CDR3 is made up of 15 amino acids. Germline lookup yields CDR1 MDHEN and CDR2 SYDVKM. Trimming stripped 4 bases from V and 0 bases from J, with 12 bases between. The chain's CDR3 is CASSWLTLTNYGYTF. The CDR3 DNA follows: TGTGCCAGCAGTTGGTTGACACTTACTAACTATGGCTACACCTTC.

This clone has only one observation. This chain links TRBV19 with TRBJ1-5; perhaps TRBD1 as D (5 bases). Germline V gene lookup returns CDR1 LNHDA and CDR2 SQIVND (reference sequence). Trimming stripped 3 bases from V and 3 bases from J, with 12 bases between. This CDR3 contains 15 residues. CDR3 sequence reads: CASSMTPGDNQPQHF. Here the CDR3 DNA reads TGTGCCAGTAGTATGACACCGGGGGACAATCAGCCCCAGCATTTT.

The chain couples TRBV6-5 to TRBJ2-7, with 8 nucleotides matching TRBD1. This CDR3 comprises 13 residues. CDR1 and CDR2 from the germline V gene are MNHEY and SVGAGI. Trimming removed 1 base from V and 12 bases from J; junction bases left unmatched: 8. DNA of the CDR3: TGTGCCAGCAGTTACTATACAGGGGGATTGGCGTACTTC. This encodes CASSYYTGGLAYF.

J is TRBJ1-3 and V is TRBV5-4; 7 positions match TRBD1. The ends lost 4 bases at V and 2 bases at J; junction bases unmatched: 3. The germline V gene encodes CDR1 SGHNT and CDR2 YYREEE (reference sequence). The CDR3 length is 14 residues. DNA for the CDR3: TGTGCCAGCAGCCCAGACAGGGCTGGAAACACCATATATTTT. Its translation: CASSPDRAGNTIYF.

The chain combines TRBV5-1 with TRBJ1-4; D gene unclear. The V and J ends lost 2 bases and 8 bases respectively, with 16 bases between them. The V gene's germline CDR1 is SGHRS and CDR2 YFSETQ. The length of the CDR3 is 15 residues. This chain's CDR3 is CASSFSRGSREKLFF. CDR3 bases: TGCGCCAGCAGCTTTTCGAGAGGTTCTCGCGAAAAACTGTTTTTT.

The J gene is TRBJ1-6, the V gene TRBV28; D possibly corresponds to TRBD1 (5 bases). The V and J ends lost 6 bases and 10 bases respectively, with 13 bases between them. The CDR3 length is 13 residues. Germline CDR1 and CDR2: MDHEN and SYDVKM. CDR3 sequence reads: CASSHRLRSPLHF. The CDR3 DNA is TGTGCCAGCAGCCACAGGTTAAGATCACCCCTCCACTTT.

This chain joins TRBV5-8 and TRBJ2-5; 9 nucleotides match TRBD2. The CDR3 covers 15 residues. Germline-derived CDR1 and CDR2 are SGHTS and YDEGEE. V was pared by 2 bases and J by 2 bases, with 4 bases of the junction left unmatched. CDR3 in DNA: TGTGCCAGCAGCTTCCATGCGGGAGGGCAAGAGACCCAGTACTTC. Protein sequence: CASSFHAGGQETQYF.

The CDR3 DNA is TGTGCCAGCAGTACGAACACAGGGGCCTATGGCTACACCTTC. Protein product: CASSTNTGAYGYTF. The chain employs TRBV6-5 and TRBJ1-2; 7 positions match TRBD1. The trim removed 5 bases at V and 4 bases at J, leaving 7 bases unmatched. The germline CDR1 and CDR2 sequences are MNHEY and SVGAGI. CDR3 size: 14 residues.

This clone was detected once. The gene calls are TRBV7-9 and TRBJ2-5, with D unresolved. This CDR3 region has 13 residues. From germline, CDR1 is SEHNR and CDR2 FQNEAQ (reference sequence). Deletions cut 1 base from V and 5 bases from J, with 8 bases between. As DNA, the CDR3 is TGTGCCAGCAGCTTAGGGGTCGGGGAGACCCAGTACTTC. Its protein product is CASSLGVGETQYF.